A single sample gave rise to the 26 T cell receptor beta chains below, sequenced in a study of identical twins. One entry per CDR3 protein, called by TCRdb with MiXCR from the 5' RACE reads. The sample lists a few hundred thousand distinct CDR3 sequences, 20% to 25% occurring once. Another study also made use of these data, one on T cells expressing NK-cell markers.

Sequenced material: CD4+ T cells sorted from blood. These receptors originate from a woman aged 18-29 years in good health.

This clonotype was observed a few times. The chain joins TRBV2 to TRBJ2-7; the D gene is possibly TRBD1 (6 bases). V lost 4 bases and J 3 bases, leaving 16 bases between the germline ends. The CDR3 is 15 amino acids. Germline values: CDR1 SNHLY, CDR2 FYNNEI. The CDR3 spells CASSVDLGTNYEQYF. The CDR3 bases are TGTGCCAGCAGTGTAGACCTAGGGACAAACTACGAGCAGTACTTC. The full variable domain, its missing parts supplied by reference TRBV2 and TRBJ2-7, is EPEVTQTPSHQVTQMGQEVILRCVPISNHLYFYWYRQILGQKVEFLVSFYNNEISEKSEIFDDQFSVERPDGSNFTLKIRSTKLEDSAMYFCASSVDLGTNYEQYFGPGTRLTVT.

This chain connects TRBV10-3 to TRBJ2-7; 12 positions agree with TRBD1. The CDR3 runs 16 residues. V lost 8 bases to trimming and J lost 4 bases; unmatched junction nucleotides: 12. Germline CDR1 ENHRY, CDR2 SYGVKD. CDR3 DNA: TGTGCCATCCGACCCGGGACAGGGGGCGCACGATACGAGCAGTACTTC. This gives the protein CAIRPGTGGARYEQYF.

The chain combines TRBV20-1 with TRBJ2-1, with TRBD2 matching 9 bases. With V trimmed by 3 bases and J by 4 bases, 10 bases remained unmatched. Germline CDR1 is DFQATT and CDR2 is SNEGSKA (reference sequence). The CDR3 totals 16 residues. Here the CDR3 DNA reads TGCAGTGCTAGGGGTCCGAGACTAGCGGTTTACAATGAGCAGTTCTTC. It translates to CSARGPRLAVYNEQFF.

This clonotype was seen a single time. The rearrangement uses TRBV20-1 and TRBJ2-5; 12 bases are a match to TRBD2. J gave up 2 bases and V 0 bases, and 7 bases lay outside the gene matches. The CDR3 consists of 17 residues. The germline V gene has CDR1 DFQATT and CDR2 SNEGSKA (reference sequence). CDR3 sequence: CSARDLGLAGFQETQYF. In DNA, the CDR3 is TGCAGTGCTAGAGATCTAGGACTAGCGGGGTTTCAAGAGACCCAGTACTTC.

In this sample, this clonotype turned up a few times. This chain's CDR3 is CASSSPLYNEQFF. The CDR3, as DNA: TGTGCCAGCTCTAGTCCCTTATACAATGAGCAGTTCTTC. The chain joins TRBV2 to TRBJ2-1, with no clear D. The V gene's germline CDR1 is SNHLY and CDR2 FYNNEI. This CDR3 contains 13 residues. The V end lost 8 bases, the J end lost 4 bases, and 12 bases lay between the germline ends.

V gene TRBV20-1 combines with J gene TRBJ2-3, with D unclear. The CDR3 covers 11 residues. Germline-derived CDR1 and CDR2 are DFQATT and SNEGSKA (reference sequence). With 2 bases removed from V and 4 bases from J, the gap between germline ends came to 4 bases. Here the CDR3 reads CSARIPDTQYF. Written as DNA, the CDR3 is TGCAGTGCTAGAATCCCAGATACGCAGTATTTT.

The gene calls are TRBV20-1 and TRBJ2-1; TRBD2 matches 7 bases. Germline V gene sequence: CDR1 DFQATT, CDR2 SNEGSKA (reference sequence). The CDR3 length is 16 residues. V trimming: 2 bases; J trimming: 2 bases; junction bases outside the gene matches: 9. The CDR3 reads CSARSLWGGTYNEQFF. The CDR3 DNA reads as TGCAGTGCTAGATCTCTATGGGGGGGAACCTACAATGAGCAGTTCTTC.

This clonotype was seen a few times. The chain recombines TRBV5-1 with TRBJ2-7; D remains ambiguous. V lost 5 bases to trimming and J lost 2 bases, with 11 bases between them. The CDR3 extends over 13 amino acids. The germline gives CDR1 SGHRS, CDR2 YFSETQ. CDR3 amino acids: CASSAGFTYEQYF. The DNA of the CDR3 is TGCGCCAGCAGTGCCGGGTTCACCTACGAGCAGTACTTC. The whole variable domain, remainder taken from reference TRBV5-1 and TRBJ2-7, is KAGVTQTPRYLIKTRGQQVTLSCSPISGHRSVSWYQQTPGQGLQFLFEYFSETQRNKGNFPGRFSGRQFSNSRSEMNVSTLELGDSALYLCASSAGFTYEQYFGPGTRLTVT.

The V gene is TRBV5-1, the J gene TRBJ2-5, with D possibly called TRBD1 or TRBD2 (5 bases each). Deletions cut 0 bases from V and 7 bases from J, with 19 bases between. The germline V gene has CDR1 SGHRS and CDR2 YFSETQ. CDR3 length: 16 residues. In DNA form, the CDR3 reads TGCGCCAGCAGCTTGGCGCAGGGAGTGTCTCGGGGGACCCAGTACTTC. Its protein product is CASSLAQGVSRGTQYF.

The chain combines TRBV27 with TRBJ2-5; the D gene is possibly TRBD1 (5 bases). The CDR3 is 13 residues long. Germline CDR1 and CDR2: MNHEY and SMNVEV (reference sequence). The germline V and J ends were trimmed by 5 bases and 6 bases, with 13 bases remaining between them. As DNA, the CDR3 is TGTGCCAGCAGTCCTCAGGGATATAAGACCCAGTACTTC. Protein product: CASSPQGYKTQYF.

J is TRBJ2-1 and V is TRBV4-3, with 13 bases fitting TRBD2. The germline V gene encodes CDR1 LGHNA and CDR2 YSLEER. The CDR3 covers 20 residues. J was trimmed by 7 bases and V by 3 bases; bases with no gene match: 18. The CDR3 nucleotides read TGCGCCAGCAGCCAGGCTCCGGGACTAGCGGGAAGTAGGGCGGATAATGAGCAGTTCTTC. It yields the protein CASSQAPGLAGSRADNEQFF.

The chain carries TRBV20-1 and TRBJ1-5, with D uncertain. The germline V and J ends were trimmed by 3 bases and 7 bases, with 10 bases remaining between them. Germline CDR1 DFQATT, CDR2 SNEGSKA (reference sequence). The CDR3 is 12 amino acids. The DNA of the CDR3 is TGCAGTGCTAGTCATATCAGCCAGCCCCAGCATTTT. Encoded protein: CSASHISQPQHF.

In this sample, this clonotype turned up a few times. V gene TRBV7-2 combines with J gene TRBJ2-7; the D gene is possibly TRBD1 (6 bases). The ends were cut back, 3 bases at V and 7 bases at J, with 13 bases in the middle. In germline, CDR1 is SGHTA, CDR2 FQGNSA. The length of the CDR3 is 13 residues. The CDR3 nucleotides read TGTGCCAGCAGCTTGCGGACAGTTCGGGAGCAGTACTTC. Translating it yields CASSLRTVREQYF.

Only a few counts were recorded for this clonotype. The chain employs TRBV4-1 and TRBJ1-1, with unresolved D. Trimming cost V 1 base and J 1 base, with 10 bases left between them. CDR1 is MGHRA and CDR2 is YSYEKL in the germline V gene. The CDR3 runs 15 residues. CDR3 loop: CASSQVRGRNTEAFF. The CDR3 DNA sequence: TGCGCCAGCAGCCAAGTGCGGGGTAGGAACACTGAAGCTTTCTTT.

The chain joins TRBV7-8 to TRBJ1-5, with D unclear. The CDR3 sequence is 16 residues long. Trimming took off 1 base at V and 5 bases at J, with 15 bases between the two ends. Germline CDR1 and CDR2: SGHVS and FQNEAQ. The CDR3 region has the DNA TGTGCCAGCAGCTTAGAGAAGGGAAACAGAGATCAGCCCCAGCATTTT. As protein: CASSLEKGNRDQPQHF.

This clonotype was counted between two and nine times. The chain couples TRBV12-5 to TRBJ2-7; 9 nucleotides agree with TRBD2. This CDR3 is built from 15 residues. Germline V gene sequence: CDR1 LGHNT, CDR2 FRNRAP. J lost 4 bases, V lost 6 bases, and 10 bases had no gene match. DNA of the CDR3: TGTGCTAGTGGCAAGTTGAGACTAGCGGAGTACGAGCAGTACTTC. It yields the protein CASGKLRLAEYEQYF.

This sequence joins TRBV10-3 and TRBJ1-1; 8 bases match TRBD1. Trimming took 10 bases from V and 1 from J; bases not matched to a gene: 8. There are 14 residues in the CDR3. CDR1 and CDR2 from the germline V gene are ENHRY and SYGVKD. CDR3 region: CATAPGTGNTEAFF. CDR3 nucleotide sequence: TGTGCCACCGCCCCGGGGACAGGGAACACTGAAGCTTTCTTT.

This clonotype appeared many times. The CDR3 here is CASKPIVYEQYF. CDR3 nucleotides: TGTGCCAGCAAACCAATAGTGTACGAGCAGTACTTC. The rearrangement uses TRBV2 and TRBJ2-7; no definite D call. CDR3 length: 12 amino acids. Germline V gene lookup returns CDR1 SNHLY and CDR2 FYNNEI. The V end was cut by 7 bases, the J end by 4 bases, with 11 bases between.

The chain carries TRBV20-1 and TRBJ2-1; tentatively, D is TRBD2 (7 bases). V lost 6 bases, J lost 11 bases, and 23 bases lay in between. The CDR3 is 14 amino acids. Per germline, CDR1 DFQATT and CDR2 SNEGSKA (reference sequence). CDR3 coding DNA: TGCAGTGCAAGGTGGGGGGGGCCGAAACCGAAGCAGTTCTTC. Translated: CSARWGGPKPKQFF.

The rearrangement joins TRBV3-1 to TRBJ1-6; 8 nucleotides match TRBD1. Trimming took 6 bases from V and 1 from J; bases not matched to a gene: 5. The CDR3 consists of 16 residues. The germline gives CDR1 LGHDT, CDR2 YNNKEL (reference sequence). The CDR3 protein is CASRMQGASYNSPLHF. For the CDR3, the DNA is TGTGCCAGCAGAATGCAGGGGGCATCCTATAATTCACCCCTCCACTTT.

In this sample, this clonotype turned up a few times. CDR3 in amino acids: CASSQGGGNTEAFF. As DNA, the CDR3 is TGTGCCAGCAGCCAAGGAGGGGGCAACACTGAAGCTTTCTTT. V and J are TRBV3-1 and TRBJ1-1; 7 bases are a match to TRBD1. Germline V gene data show CDR1 as LGHDT and CDR2 as YNNKEL (reference sequence). The CDR3 extends over 14 amino acids. V shed 1 base and J 2 bases; nucleotides not matched to a gene: 1. Full variable domain (outside the CDR3, taken from reference TRBV3-1 and TRBJ1-1): DTAVSQTPKYLVTQMGNDKSIKCEQNLGHDTMYWYKQDSKKFLKIMFSYNNKELIINETVPNRFSPKSPDKAHLNLHINSLELGDSAVYFCASSQGGGNTEAFFGQGTRLTVV.

CDR3 protein: CASSLALVSLADTQYF. The CDR3 DNA sequence: TGTGCCAGCAGCTTAGCTTTGGTTAGTTTAGCAGATACGCAGTATTTT. J is TRBJ2-3 and V is TRBV7-6; D gene unclear. The CDR3 length is 16 residues. Germline V lookup: CDR1 SGHVS, CDR2 FNYEAQ. The V gene lost 0 bases and the J gene lost 4 bases, with 14 bases spanning the gap.

The chain recombines TRBV11-2 with TRBJ1-3; D is uncertain. Trimming left V 5 bases short and J 4 bases short, with 3 bases between. CDR3 length: 11 residues. Germline V gene sequence: CDR1 SGHAT, CDR2 FQNNGV. CDR3: CASSRGNTIYF. The CDR3 DNA sequence: TGTGCCAGCAGCCGAGGAAACACCATATATTTT.

The chain joins TRBV12-3 or TRBV12-4 to TRBJ2-2; no definite D call. This CDR3 has 15 residues. V lost 4 bases and J 5 bases, leaving 14 bases between the germline ends. The CDR3 is CASSSRGAVTGELFF. For the CDR3, the DNA is TGTGCCAGCAGTTCCCGCGGAGCAGTTACCGGGGAGCTGTTTTTT.

The J gene is TRBJ2-7, the V gene TRBV15; possible D gene TRBD2, 5 bases. V gave up 3 bases and J gave up 0 bases, with 18 bases separating them. The CDR3 covers 17 residues. Germline V gene lookup returns CDR1 LNHNV and CDR2 YYDKDF (reference sequence). CDR3 loop: CATSSYGRGTSSYEQYF. Here the CDR3 DNA reads TGTGCCACCAGCAGCTATGGACGCGGAACTAGCTCCTACGAGCAGTACTTC. The full variable domain, in which reference TRBV15 and TRBJ2-7 provide the parts outside the CDR3, is DAMVIQNPRYQVTQFGKPVTLSCSQTLNHNVMYWYQQKSSQAPKLLFHYYDKDFNNEADTPDNFQSRRPNTSFCFLDIRSPGLGDTAMYLCATSSYGRGTSSYEQYFGPGTRLTVT.

This clonotype was counted a few times. The J gene is TRBJ2-6, the V gene TRBV18; no reliable D call. Deletions cut 3 bases from V and 0 bases from J, with 6 bases between. The CDR3 is made up of 15 amino acids. Germline CDR1 is KGHSH and CDR2 is LQKENI. Here the CDR3 DNA reads TGTGCCAGCTCACCTCTAAGCTCTGGGGCCAACGTCCTGACTTTC. Its translation is CASSPLSSGANVLTF.